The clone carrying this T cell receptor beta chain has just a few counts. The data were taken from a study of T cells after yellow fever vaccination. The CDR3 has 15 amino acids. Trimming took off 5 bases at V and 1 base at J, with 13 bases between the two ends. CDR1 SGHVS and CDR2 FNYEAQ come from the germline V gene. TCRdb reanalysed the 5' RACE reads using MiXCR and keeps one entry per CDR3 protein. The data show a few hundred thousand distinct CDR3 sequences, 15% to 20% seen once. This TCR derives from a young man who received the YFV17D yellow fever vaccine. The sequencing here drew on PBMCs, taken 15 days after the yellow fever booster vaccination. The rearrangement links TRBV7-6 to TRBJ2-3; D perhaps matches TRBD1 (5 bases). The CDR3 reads CASSPGGARTDTQYF. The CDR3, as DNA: TGTGCCAGCAGCCCCGGTGGGGCACGCACAGATACGCAGTATTTT.